The 31 T cell receptor beta chains listed next were all sequenced from one sample in a study of control samples from healthy donors and cancer patients. Assay used: immunoSEQ multiplex PCR; TCRdb lists only in-frame clones, some missing. The sample has about 80,000 clones, around 83% seen once. The sample was PBMCs. The receptors were sampled from a man in his 60s with head and neck cancer.

CDR3 bases: TGTGCCACCAGCAGAGATGGGCTATGGCAGTTCTTC. It encodes CATSRDGLWQFF. The chain has TRBV15 and TRBJ2-1; no reliable D call. V dropped 0 bases and J dropped 12 bases, with 9 bases sitting between them. CDR1 is LNHNV, CDR2 YYDKDF, per germline (reference sequence). The CDR3 sequence is 12 residues long.

This rearrangement joins TRBV11-2 to TRBJ2-1; a weak D match, TRBD2 (5 bases). V was trimmed by 2 bases and J by 8 bases, leaving 13 bases between them. The CDR3 sequence is 14 residues long. The germline V gene has CDR1 SGHAT and CDR2 FQNNGV. As DNA, the CDR3 is TGTGCCAGCAGCTTACGCGCTAGCTCTGATGAGCAGTTCTTC. This gives the protein CASSLRASSDEQFF.

This clone was detected only a few times. The chain uses TRBV29-1 and TRBJ2-7; TRBD2 agrees at 7 bases. The germline CDR1 and CDR2 sequences are SQVTM and ANQGSEA. CDR3 length: 14 amino acids. The V segment lost 4 bases and the J segment 3 bases; nucleotides outside the gene matches: 9. The CDR3 loop is CSVAVRGGGYEQYF. The DNA of the CDR3 is TGCAGCGTTGCGGTTCGCGGGGGAGGCTACGAGCAGTACTTC.

The table lists this clone with a few counts. This chain uses TRBV19 with TRBJ2-3; TRBD1 matches 9 bases. The CDR3 runs 17 residues. Germline-derived CDR1 and CDR2 are LNHDA and SQIVND (reference sequence). V was pared by 5 bases and J by 2 bases, with 11 bases of the junction left unmatched. CDR3 DNA sequence: TGTGCCAGTAGTTCGGGCTCCACAGGGGGCATCACAGATACGCAGTATTTT. This gives the protein CASSSGSTGGITDTQYF.

The chain couples TRBV12-3 or TRBV12-4 to TRBJ1-2; perhaps TRBD1 as D (5 bases). This CDR3 region has 13 residues. V was cut by 1 base and J by 8 bases, with 11 bases left in between. As DNA, the CDR3 is TGTGCCAGCAGTTTAGGGGGCGGGAGGGGCTACACCTTC. Protein sequence: CASSLGGGRGYTF.

The chain recombines TRBV6-5 with TRBJ2-3; 11 bases are shared with TRBD1. The CDR3 runs 15 residues. With V trimmed by 8 bases and J by 4 bases, 8 bases remained unmatched. CDR1 and CDR2 from the germline V gene are MNHEY and SVGAGI. DNA of the CDR3: TGTGCCAGCCTCCCAGGACAGGGGGCCTCAGATACGCAGTATTTT. It yields the protein CASLPGQGASDTQYF.

The chain uses TRBV28 and TRBJ1-1, with D possibly matching TRBD1 (5 bases). The CDR3 runs 14 residues. CDR1 MDHEN and CDR2 SYDVKM come from the germline V gene. V lost 2 bases to trimming and J lost 4 bases, with 11 bases between them. The DNA for the CDR3 is TGTGCCAGCAGTTTAGGTGGGGCCCCCACTGAAGCTTTCTTT. Protein product: CASSLGGAPTEAFF.

V gene TRBV4-1 combines with J gene TRBJ2-3, with 9 bases aligning to TRBD1. CDR3 length: 19 residues. Trimming at V came to 0 bases and at J to 1 base, leaving 11 bases not matched to a gene. Germline lookup yields CDR1 MGHRA and CDR2 YSYEKL. Here the CDR3 reads CASSQEGIGTGWGTDTQYF. CDR3 DNA: TGCGCCAGCAGCCAAGAAGGAATCGGGACAGGGTGGGGCACAGATACGCAGTATTTT.

This chain links TRBV30 with TRBJ1-1, with a possible D match to TRBD1 (6 bases). CDR3 length: 14 amino acids. V dropped 0 bases and J dropped 6 bases, with 14 bases sitting between them. Per the germline V gene, CDR1 is GTSNPN and CDR2 is SVGIG (reference sequence). The CDR3, as DNA: TGTGCCTGGAGTGTGGGGGCGGAAGGCTCTGAAGCTTTCTTT. This translates into CAWSVGAEGSEAFF.

V gene TRBV5-1 combines with J gene TRBJ2-1, with 7 nucleotides matching TRBD1. Trimming cost V 3 bases and J 8 bases; bases outside gene matches: 8. This CDR3 is built from 14 residues. Germline loops: CDR1 SGHRS, CDR2 YFSETQ. The CDR3 spells CASSSNRGADEQFF. In DNA form, the CDR3 reads TGCGCCAGCAGCTCAAACAGGGGTGCGGATGAGCAGTTCTTC. The full variable domain, in which reference TRBV5-1 and TRBJ2-1 provide the parts outside the CDR3, is KAGVTQTPRYLIKTRGQQVTLSCSPISGHRSVSWYQQTPGQGLQFLFEYFSETQRNKGNFPGRFSGRQFSNSRSEMNVSTLELGDSALYLCASSSNRGADEQFFGPGTRLTVL.

The J gene is TRBJ2-7, the V gene TRBV14; D is possibly TRBD2 (6 bases). In germline, CDR1 is SGHDN, CDR2 FVKESK. This CDR3 is 15 amino acids long. V was clipped by 1 base and J by 2 bases, with 12 bases between them. The CDR3 DNA reads as TGTGCCAGCAGCCAAGTTGGAGGGAGCACCTACGAGCAGTACTTC. Translating gives CASSQVGGSTYEQYF.

With regard to this clone: One end of the junction does not line up with germline, which may come from a read error. The same CDR3 arises from other DNA sequences in this sample as well. V is TRBV19 and J is TRBJ1-1, with 7 bases matching TRBD1. The germline gives CDR1 LNHDA, CDR2 SQIVND (reference sequence). CDR3 length: 16 residues. DNA for the CDR3: TGCGCCAGTACAGATTCAGGGGGGGGGCAGAACACTGAAGCTTTCTTT. Residues: CASTDSGGGQNTEAFF.

V gene TRBV3-1 (or the pseudogene TRBV3-2) combines with J gene TRBJ2-7; no definite D call. The V end was cut by 0 bases, the J end by 5 bases, with 11 bases between. The V gene's germline CDR1 is LGHDT and CDR2 YNNKEL (reference sequence). The CDR3 runs to 14 residues. The CDR3 here is CASSQDRIYHEQYF. DNA for the CDR3: TGTGCCAGCAGCCAAGATAGGATATACCACGAGCAGTACTTC.

The chain has TRBV12-3 or TRBV12-4 and TRBJ2-7, with D uncertain. V shed 3 bases and J shed 5 bases, with 2 bases lying between them. The CDR3 extends over 10 amino acids. The CDR3 nucleotides read TGTGCCAGCAGTTTCGACGAGCAGTACTTC. Translating gives CASSFDEQYF.

This clone was observed a few times. The chain is built from TRBV6-2 or TRBV6-3 and TRBJ2-7; D tentatively fits TRBD1 or TRBD2 (6 bases each). Between the trimmed V and J ends, which lost 2 bases and 7 bases, there was a span of 21 bases. The CDR3 consists of 16 residues. Germline V CDR1 and CDR2: MNHEY, SVGEGT. DNA of the CDR3: TGTGCCAGCAGTTACCACCGACAGGAGGGAAAGAGTGAGCAGTACTTC. Residues: CASSYHRQEGKSEQYF.

The V gene is TRBV18, the J gene TRBJ2-7; a possible D gene is TRBD1 (5 bases). Trimming left V 3 bases short and J 1 base short, with 7 bases between. The germline V gene encodes CDR1 KGHSH and CDR2 LQKENI. The CDR3 is made up of 13 amino acids. Written as DNA, the CDR3 is TGTGCCAGCTCACCGCAGGGATCCTACGAGCAGTACTTC. It is translated as CASSPQGSYEQYF.

The J gene is TRBJ2-6, the V gene TRBV5-1; D is possibly TRBD1 (6 bases). V dropped 3 bases and J dropped 4 bases, with 14 bases sitting between them. The CDR3 loop spans 16 amino acids. The V gene's germline CDR1 is SGHRS and CDR2 YFSETQ. The CDR3 spells CASSWTRGGGANVLTF. CDR3 DNA: TGCGCCAGCAGCTGGACCAGGGGTGGAGGGGCCAACGTCCTGACTTTC.

This chain links TRBV19 with TRBJ1-1; D is possibly TRBD1 (5 bases). Trimming removed 6 bases at V and 1 base at J, with 15 bases between. There are 15 residues in the CDR3. Germline V gene data show CDR1 as LNHDA and CDR2 as SQIVND (reference sequence). The CDR3 sequence is CASRERGSRNTEAFF. In DNA, the CDR3 is TGTGCCAGTAGGGAGCGGGGCTCCCGGAACACTGAAGCTTTCTTT.

The genes are TRBV5-6 and TRBJ2-2; 8 nucleotides line up with TRBD1. The V segment lost 7 bases and the J segment 4 bases; nucleotides outside the gene matches: 15. The germline V gene encodes CDR1 SGHDT and CDR2 YYEEEE. The CDR3 has 17 amino acids. The CDR3 nucleotides read TGTGCCAGCGGTTTTAGAGGACAGGGAGTTATCACCGGGGAGCTGTTTTTT. Translating gives CASGFRGQGVITGELFF.

The J gene is TRBJ2-7, the V gene TRBV5-1; 10 bases fit TRBD2. Losses at the gene ends were 5 bases for V and 0 bases for J; bases not matched to a gene: 5. The germline V gene has CDR1 SGHRS and CDR2 YFSETQ. This CDR3 spans 15 amino acids. In nucleotides, the CDR3 is TGCGCCAGCAGGCTGACTAGCGGGTCCTCCTACGAGCAGTACTTC. Its protein is CASRLTSGSSYEQYF.

This clone was seen a single time. Other DNA sequences in the sample encode the same CDR3. The rearrangement links TRBV5-1 to TRBJ2-1, with D perhaps TRBD1 (8 bases). This CDR3 is 15 amino acids long. Germline CDR1 SGHRS, CDR2 YFSETQ. V gave up 4 bases and J gave up 4 bases, with 15 bases separating them. This CDR3 reads CASSTGGGGYNEQFF. CDR3 DNA sequence: TGCGCCAGCAGCACAGGGGGGGGCGGGTACAATGAGCAGTTCTTC.

J is TRBJ1-6 and V is TRBV2, with 9 positions matching TRBD1. The CDR3 loop spans 15 amino acids. Looked up from germline, CDR1 is SNHLY and CDR2 is FYNNEI. The V segment lost 6 bases and the J segment 1 base; nucleotides outside the gene matches: 1. In nucleotides, the CDR3 is TGTGCCAGCAGACAGGGGGCTTCCTATAATTCACCCCTCCACTTT. It translates to CASRQGASYNSPLHF.

The gene calls are TRBV30 and TRBJ2-7, with D perhaps TRBD2 (5 bases). Germline V CDR1 and CDR2: GTSNPN, SVGIG (reference sequence). The CDR3 has 13 amino acids. Trimming removed 0 bases at V and 6 bases at J, with 12 bases between. CDR3 residues: CAWSVRGVAEQYF. For the CDR3, the DNA is TGTGCCTGGAGTGTACGGGGTGTAGCCGAGCAGTACTTC.

This chain joins TRBV5-1 and TRBJ2-5; 9 positions agree with TRBD1. Unmatched junction bases numbered 5, after V lost 0 bases and J lost 2 bases. The CDR3 is made up of 16 amino acids. CDR1 is SGHRS, CDR2 YFSETQ, per germline. The CDR3 loop is CASSLATGTGQETQYF. The CDR3 DNA follows: TGCGCCAGCAGCTTGGCAACCGGGACAGGGCAAGAGACCCAGTACTTC.

This clone was recorded once. The chain joins TRBV21-1 to TRBJ2-5; the table's D call of TRBD2 was not tested on the DNA. TRBV21-1 counts as a pseudogene. The CDR3 sequence is 18 residues long. The CDR3 loop reads CASSKGSGGGHAQETQYF. The DNA for the CDR3 is TGTGCCAGCAGCAAAGGGTCGGGAGGAGGCCATGCACAAGAGACCCAGTACTTC.

The chain recombines TRBV6-5 with TRBJ2-5; 13 bases map to TRBD2. CDR1 and CDR2 from the germline V gene are MNHEY and SVGAGI. The CDR3 sequence is 15 residues long. V was pared by 5 bases and J by 4 bases, with 4 bases of the junction left unmatched. Here the CDR3 reads CASSRTSGRAETQYF. In nucleotides, the CDR3 is TGTGCCAGCAGTCGGACTAGCGGGAGAGCAGAGACCCAGTACTTC.

The chain recombines TRBV19 with TRBJ1-1, with D perhaps TRBD1 (5 bases). The CDR3 loop spans 15 amino acids. V was clipped by 1 base and J by 1 base, with 10 bases between them. The germline V gene encodes CDR1 LNHDA and CDR2 SQIVND (reference sequence). The CDR3 DNA reads as TGTGCCAGTAGTATAGTGGGACGGACGAACACTGAAGCTTTCTTT. This translates into CASSIVGRTNTEAFF.

The rearrangement joins TRBV24-1 to TRBJ2-3; D is undetermined. V dropped 5 bases and J dropped 2 bases, with 7 bases sitting between them. The CDR3 covers 13 residues. Germline assignment: CDR1 KGHDR and CDR2 SFDVKD. CDR3 loop: CATSALDTDTQYF. CDR3 nucleotides: TGTGCCACCAGTGCCCTCGACACAGATACGCAGTATTTT.

This sequence joins TRBV28 and TRBJ2-7, with D uncertain. The germline V and J ends were trimmed by 5 bases and 3 bases, with 8 bases remaining between them. Per germline, CDR1 MDHEN and CDR2 SYDVKM. This CDR3 region has 12 residues. Here the CDR3 reads CASSREIYEQYF. The DNA for the CDR3 is TGTGCCAGCAGTCGTGAGATCTACGAGCAGTACTTC.

CDR3 nucleotide sequence: TGCGCCAGCAGCCGGCACCTTGGAACAATTAGCAATCAGCCCCAGCATTTT. Its translation is CASSRHLGTISNQPQHF. V usage is TRBV4-1 and J usage is TRBJ1-5; the D is unclear. Looked up from germline, CDR1 is MGHRA and CDR2 is YSYEKL. V dropped 4 bases and J dropped 0 bases, with 16 bases sitting between them. The CDR3 sequence is 17 residues long.

The J gene is TRBJ2-1, the V gene TRBV12-3 or TRBV12-4; D unclear. This CDR3 spans 13 amino acids. V was trimmed by 7 bases and J by 5 bases, leaving 12 bases between them. The CDR3 DNA sequence: TGTGCCAGCACGCTAGGCGAACACAATGAGCAGTTCTTC. Protein sequence: CASTLGEHNEQFF.